Below, 30 T cell receptor beta chains from the same sample are listed, as sequenced in a study of T cell responses to AZD1222 COVID-19 vaccine. Profiling relied on immunoSEQ multiplex PCR, and the TCRdb table lists in-frame clones only, not all of them. The repertoire has 150,000 to 200,000 clones, around nine tenths of them found once; the top ten carry more than 9%. The starting material was peripheral blood, obtained 28 days after the second AZD1222 dose. These receptors originate from an adult who received the AZD1222 COVID-19 vaccine.

The chain links TRBV19 to TRBJ1-6; D remains ambiguous. CDR3 length: 17 residues. Trimming cost V 6 bases and J 0 bases, with 15 bases left between them. The germline V gene encodes CDR1 LNHDA and CDR2 SQIVND (reference sequence). DNA for the CDR3: TGTGCCAGTAGCGCCGGCAGGCCAGGCTCCTATAATTCACCCCTCCACTTT. Its protein is CASSAGRPGSYNSPLHF.

The chain carries TRBV3-1 (or the pseudogene TRBV3-2) and TRBJ1-1; 10 bases align to TRBD1. J gave up 0 bases and V 1 base, and 2 bases lay outside the gene matches. The CDR3 has 16 amino acids. Germline CDR1 LGHDT, CDR2 YNNKEL (reference sequence). CDR3 in amino acids: CASSQGTGGMNTEAFF. As DNA, the CDR3 is TGTGCCAGCAGCCAAGGGACAGGGGGGATGAACACTGAAGCTTTCTTT.

The chain carries TRBV5-4 and TRBJ2-5; D not certain. The germline CDR1 and CDR2 sequences are SGHNT and YYREEE (reference sequence). This CDR3 contains 11 residues. V was shortened by 3 bases and J by 7 bases, with 7 bases between the two germline ends. The CDR3 DNA follows: TGTGCCAGCAGCTACTTGGGGACCCAGTACTTC. Translation: CASSYLGTQYF. Combining the CDR3 with reference TRBV5-4 and TRBJ2-5 gives the whole variable domain ETGVTQSPTHLIKTRGQQVTLRCSSQSGHNTVSWYQQALGQGPQFIFQYYREEENGRGNFPPRFSGLQFPNYSSELNVNALELDDSALYLCASSYLGTQYFGPGTRLLVL.

The chain joins TRBV11-2 to TRBJ2-7; D is perhaps TRBD2 (6 bases). The germline V and J ends were trimmed by 0 bases and 3 bases, with 21 bases remaining between them. Germline CDR1 is SGHAT and CDR2 is FQNNGV. This CDR3 has 18 amino acids. The CDR3 bases are TGTGCCAGCAGCTTAGAAATCAGCGGCTGGGGGGTTAACTACGAGCAGTACTTC. This gives the protein CASSLEISGWGVNYEQYF.

This clone was seen more than once but under ten times. This chain links TRBV6-1 with TRBJ1-5; tentatively, D is TRBD1 (5 bases). CDR1 MNHNS and CDR2 SASEGT come from the germline V gene. CDR3 length: 17 residues. Between the trimmed V and J ends, which lost 2 bases and 3 bases, there was a span of 17 bases. The CDR3 bases are TGTGCCAGCAGTGAAATGGACCGACGACAGTACAATCAGCCCCAGCATTTT. Encoded protein: CASSEMDRRQYNQPQHF.

This sequence joins TRBV2 and TRBJ2-7, with D maybe TRBD1 (6 bases). CDR3 length: 12 residues. The germline V and J ends were trimmed by 8 bases and 7 bases, with 15 bases remaining between them. Germline loops: CDR1 SNHLY, CDR2 FYNNEI. CDR3 bases: TGTGCCAGCCGACAGGTTACGTGGGAGCAGTACTTC. Its translation: CASRQVTWEQYF.

V is TRBV21-1 and J is TRBJ1-2. TRBV21-1 is a known pseudogene. The CDR3 runs to 9 residues. CDR3 protein: CASEGGYTF. The CDR3 DNA reads as TGTGCCAGCGAGGGTGGCTACACCTTC.

The rearrangement joins TRBV5-1 to TRBJ1-1, with D hard to call. Looked up from germline, CDR1 is SGHRS and CDR2 is YFSETQ. Trimming left V 4 bases short and J 1 base short, with 11 bases between. CDR3 length equals 14 residues. The CDR3 region has the DNA TGCGCCAGCAGCGCTACTGGACGGAACACTGAAGCTTTCTTT. This translates into CASSATGRNTEAFF. Based on the CDR3 plus reference TRBV5-1 and TRBJ1-1, the full variable domain is KAGVTQTPRYLIKTRGQQVTLSCSPISGHRSVSWYQQTPGQGLQFLFEYFSETQRNKGNFPGRFSGRQFSNSRSEMNVSTLELGDSALYLCASSATGRNTEAFFGQGTRLTVV.

This clone is a singleton in its sample. The J gene is TRBJ2-1, the V gene TRBV7-2; 11 bases map to TRBD1. CDR1 is SGHTA and CDR2 is FQGNSA in the germline V gene. Trimming removed 2 bases from V and 6 bases from J; junction bases left unmatched: 6. The CDR3 loop spans 16 amino acids. The CDR3, as DNA: TGTGCCAGCAGCTTATATCGCGGACAGGGGGCCAATGAGCAGTTCTTC. Translation gives CASSLYRGQGANEQFF.

The J gene is TRBJ2-2, the V gene TRBV7-3, with D possibly matching TRBD2 (5 bases). In germline, CDR1 is SGHTA, CDR2 FQGTGA. The CDR3 sequence is 14 residues long. V was trimmed by 5 bases and J by 3 bases, leaving 10 bases between them. CDR3 in DNA: TGTGCCAGCAGCGTCGGGGTGTACACCGGGGAGCTGTTTTTT. It specifies CASSVGVYTGELFF.

This clone was observed a single time. V gene TRBV27 combines with J gene TRBJ2-7; a possible D gene is TRBD2 (5 bases). Germline CDR1 MNHEY, CDR2 SMNVEV (reference sequence). Trimming took off 2 bases at V and 6 bases at J, with 11 bases between the two ends. The CDR3 loop spans 13 amino acids. The chain's CDR3 is CASSLTRGREQYF. Here the CDR3 DNA reads TGTGCCAGCAGTTTAACACGGGGTCGCGAGCAGTACTTC.

The rearrangement joins TRBV27 to TRBJ2-3, with 8 nucleotides matching TRBD2. CDR1 and CDR2 from the germline V gene are MNHEY and SMNVEV (reference sequence). CDR3 length equals 14 residues. Trimming removed 6 bases from V and 6 bases from J; junction bases left unmatched: 8. The CDR3 DNA sequence: TGTGCCAGCAGGAGAGCGGGGGCGATCGATACGCAGTATTTT. Its protein is CASRRAGAIDTQYF.

V is TRBV28 and J is TRBJ1-2; D gene ambiguous. Germline-derived CDR1 and CDR2 are MDHEN and SYDVKM. Deletions cut 2 bases from V and 0 bases from J, with 7 bases between. This CDR3 spans 14 amino acids. In nucleotides, the CDR3 is TGTGCCAGCAGTTTAGCTCAAGCTAACTATGGCTACACCTTC. Residues: CASSLAQANYGYTF.

The J gene is TRBJ2-7, the V gene TRBV30, with 11 positions matching TRBD1. Germline CDR1 and CDR2: GTSNPN and SVGIG (reference sequence). Germline trimming cut 2 bases from V and 5 bases from J; bases unmatched to any gene: 5. The CDR3 runs to 14 residues. This chain's CDR3 is CAWSRDRGDHEQYF. The CDR3 DNA reads TGTGCCTGGAGTCGGGACAGGGGGGACCACGAGCAGTACTTC.

Concerning this clone itself: The sample has other DNA sequences that encode this CDR3 too. This chain uses TRBV7-9 with TRBJ1-1; unclear D gene. This CDR3 is built from 13 residues. Germline CDR1 reads SEHNR; CDR2 reads FQNEAQ (reference sequence). The germline V and J ends were trimmed by 3 bases and 6 bases, with 11 bases remaining between them. The CDR3 DNA follows: TGTGCCAGCAGCTTCCGCGGTGGATCTGAAGCTTTCTTT. This encodes CASSFRGGSEAFF. The complete variable domain, with remaining parts taken from reference TRBV7-9 and TRBJ1-1, reads DTGVSQNPRHKITKRGQNVTFRCDPISEHNRLYWYRQTLGQGPEFLTYFQNEAQLEKSRLLSDRFSAERPKGSFSTLEIQRTEQGDSAMYLCASSFRGGSEAFFGQGTRLTVV.

The CDR3 loop is CASSQEQGRPQHF. CDR3 DNA: TGTGCCAGCAGCCAAGAACAGGGGAGGCCCCAGCATTTT. The chain combines TRBV3-1 (or the pseudogene TRBV3-2) with TRBJ1-5; 7 nucleotides align to TRBD1. The CDR3 is 13 amino acids. Germline V gene lookup returns CDR1 LGHDT and CDR2 YNNKEL (reference sequence). With 0 bases clipped from V and 9 bases from J, the junction kept 2 bases outside the gene matches.

The V call is TRBV28, the J call TRBJ2-7, with D perhaps matching TRBD1 (6 bases). The V gene lost 6 bases and the J gene lost 4 bases, with 25 bases spanning the gap. CDR3 length: 17 residues. Germline loops: CDR1 MDHEN, CDR2 SYDVKM. The CDR3 is CASSRGLPGASGYEQYF. For the CDR3, the DNA is TGTGCCAGCAGCCGAGGGCTACCAGGGGCGTCTGGTTACGAGCAGTACTTC.

The chain recombines TRBV19 with TRBJ2-5; perhaps D is TRBD1 or TRBD2 (5 bases each). The CDR3 length is 12 residues. The V gene's germline CDR1 is LNHDA and CDR2 SQIVND (reference sequence). Trimming cost V 4 bases and J 5 bases, with 8 bases left between them. This CDR3 is CASSTGTETQYF. For the CDR3, the DNA is TGTGCCAGTAGTACAGGGACGGAGACCCAGTACTTC.

The CDR3 bases are TGTGCCAGTAGTATAGACGGGACAGGGGTCGGGGAGCTGTTTTTT. Encoded protein: CASSIDGTGVGELFF. The rearrangement uses TRBV19 and TRBJ2-2; 10 nucleotides align to TRBD1. This CDR3 has 15 amino acids. Germline CDR1 and CDR2: LNHDA and SQIVND (reference sequence). Trimming at V came to 0 bases and at J to 7 bases, leaving 2 bases not matched to a gene.

The V call is TRBV7-2, the J call TRBJ2-5; no reliable D call. The CDR3 contains 13 residues. V shed 2 bases and J shed 1 base, with 5 bases lying between them. CDR1 is SGHTA and CDR2 is FQGNSA in the germline V gene. CDR3 sequence: CASSLLVQETQYF. The CDR3 DNA reads as TGTGCCAGCAGCTTACTGGTCCAAGAGACCCAGTACTTC.

The V call is TRBV5-6, the J call TRBJ1-3; D perhaps matches TRBD1 (6 bases). Between the trimmed V and J ends, which lost 0 bases and 0 bases, there was a span of 10 bases. Germline V lookup: CDR1 SGHDT, CDR2 YYEEEE. The CDR3 loop spans 16 amino acids. CDR3 in amino acids: CASSLGGGNSGNTIYF. The CDR3 DNA reads TGTGCCAGCAGCTTGGGAGGGGGAAACTCTGGAAACACCATATATTTT.

This sequence joins TRBV18 and TRBJ2-3; 9 positions agree with TRBD1. Germline V CDR1 and CDR2: KGHSH, LQKENI. This CDR3 is 15 amino acids long. V was pared by 8 bases and J by 6 bases, with 12 bases of the junction left unmatched. The CDR3 nucleotides are TGTGCCAGCCGTCCCGGGACAGGGACCGCGGATACGCAGTATTTT. This encodes CASRPGTGTADTQYF.

The rearrangement joins TRBV7-9 to TRBJ2-7; a weak D match, TRBD1 (5 bases). Germline V gene data show CDR1 as SEHNR and CDR2 as FQNEAQ (reference sequence). The ends were cut back, 1 base at V and 0 bases at J, with 7 bases in the middle. The CDR3 has 14 amino acids. CDR3 bases: TGTGCCAGCAGCTTAGTCAGGGACTCCTACGAGCAGTACTTC. It translates to CASSLVRDSYEQYF.

CDR3 loop: CASRDGGSQETQYF. As DNA, the CDR3 is TGTGCCAGTAGGGACGGGGGAAGCCAAGAGACCCAGTACTTC. The rearrangement joins TRBV19 to TRBJ2-5; a weak D match, TRBD2 (6 bases). Trimming took 6 bases from V and 1 from J, leaving 12 bases between them. Per the germline V gene, CDR1 is LNHDA and CDR2 is SQIVND (reference sequence). The CDR3 runs to 14 residues.

V usage is TRBV28 and J usage is TRBJ1-5; TRBD1 agrees at 8 bases. Germline CDR1 reads MDHEN; CDR2 reads SYDVKM. V shed 2 bases, J shed 4 bases, and the junction held 7 bases outside the gene matches. The length of the CDR3 is 16 residues. CDR3 coding DNA: TGTGCCAGCAGTTTAACCGGGCAGGGGGCGAATCAGCCCCAGCATTTT. This sequence encodes CASSLTGQGANQPQHF. The entire variable domain, with the rest obtained from reference TRBV28 and TRBJ1-5, is as follows: DVKVTQSSRYLVKRTGEKVFLECVQDMDHENMFWYRQDPGLGLRLIYFSYDVKMKEKGDIPEGYSVSREKKERFSLILESASTNQTSMYLCASSLTGQGANQPQHFGDGTRLSIL.

This clone was detected only a few times. The rearrangement joins TRBV19 to TRBJ2-2; 7 nucleotides align to TRBD1. The CDR3 covers 16 residues. V trimming: 6 bases; J trimming: 1 base; junction bases outside the gene matches: 8. Germline-derived CDR1 and CDR2 are LNHDA and SQIVND (reference sequence). CDR3 DNA: TGTGCCAGTAGACCGGTAGGGGGCGGGAACACCGGGGAGCTGTTTTTT. As protein: CASRPVGGGNTGELFF.

This chain connects TRBV11-1 to TRBJ1-2, with D unresolved. The germline V gene encodes CDR1 SGHAT and CDR2 FQDESV (reference sequence). Trimming took off 5 bases at V and 4 bases at J, with 14 bases between the two ends. This CDR3 is 14 amino acids long. The CDR3, as DNA: TGTGCCAGCAGCCTCGGCGGTGGGAGCTATGGCTACACCTTC. Protein: CASSLGGGSYGYTF.

This chain connects TRBV20-1 to TRBJ1-1; D not certain. CDR3 size: 14 residues. Per the germline V gene, CDR1 is DFQATT and CDR2 is SNEGSKA (reference sequence). The germline V and J ends were trimmed by 3 bases and 0 bases, with 11 bases remaining between them. As DNA, the CDR3 is TGCAGTGCTAGTCTGCCAGATCTGAACACTGAAGCTTTCTTT. This sequence encodes CSASLPDLNTEAFF.

The sample holds one count of this clone. Other DNA sequences in this sample translate to the same CDR3. This rearrangement joins TRBV12-3 or TRBV12-4 to TRBJ1-3; unclear D gene. V was trimmed by 3 bases and J by 6 bases, leaving 3 bases between them. The CDR3 loop spans 11 amino acids. CDR3 residues: CASSLVNTIYF. DNA for the CDR3: TGTGCCAGCAGTTTGGTAAACACCATATATTTT.

V and J are TRBV6-4 and TRBJ1-6, with D unclear. This CDR3 is 13 amino acids long. Germline V gives CDR1 MRHNA, CDR2 SNTAGT. V lost 4 bases and J 0 bases, leaving 1 base between the germline ends. Here the CDR3 reads CASSVSYNSPLHF. CDR3 DNA sequence: TGTGCCAGCAGTGTCTCCTATAATTCACCCCTCCACTTT.